This T cell receptor (beta chain) stems from a study of metastatic and nonmetastatic thyroid tumors. Findings of the study overall: Within blood and tumor, benign nodules reportedly had significantly lower TCR beta diversity than malignant thyroid tumors did.

The CDR3 extends over 14 amino acids. V was clipped by 0 bases and J by 6 bases, with 10 bases between them. Germline CDR1 is MNHEY and CDR2 is SVGAGI. TCRdb ran MiXCR on the PCR reads. Counted here are 29,000 or so clones, 3.5% to 4.5% occurring once; the ten biggest clones make up roughly 21%. Ahead of thyroid surgery, no patient had received treatment of any kind. In its sample, this clone is medium-sized. Antigen specificity is unknown. The clonotype originates from a female donor with papillary thyroid cancer or a benign thyroid nodule (not recorded which). Some clones in this sample may be carry-over from other donors' samples. Sequenced material: blood. V usage is TRBV6-5 and J usage is TRBJ2-3, with D uncertain. The CDR3 region is CASSYSSETDTQYF. The DNA of the CDR3 is TGTGCCAGCAGTTACTCATCCGAGACGGATACGCAGTATTTT.